This T cell receptor beta chain was profiled in a study of cytomegalovirus exposure and HLA in healthy donors. Study findings and constraints: The authors later found HLA-associated TCR beta chains more clonally expanded than equally common others.

The germline CDR1 and CDR2 sequences are SGHVS and FQNEAQ. The CDR3 consists of 14 residues. The V end lost 7 bases, the J end lost 0 bases, and 12 bases lay between the germline ends. The table lists this clone with a count of one. Its target is not known. PCR involved 60 Vbeta and 13 Jbeta primers. Repertoires were generated with immunoSEQ multiplex PCR, while TCRdb's copy carries only in-frame clones and drops some. The table has fewer than 200,000 clones, more than 75% seen once. The origin of this receptor is a man younger than 35 in good health and CMV-seropositive. This chain connects TRBV7-8 to TRBJ1-1, with D hard to call. The sequenced sample consisted of PBMCs. The CDR3 region is CASTAEVVNTEAFF. The CDR3, as DNA: TGTGCCAGCACCGCAGAGGTAGTGAACACTGAAGCTTTCTTT.